One and the same sample provided the 22 T cell receptor beta chains below, sequenced in a study of Graves' ophthalmopathy and Graves' hyperthyroidism. Using RNA transcripts, the TCR beta CDR3 regions were amplified. The library came from an HTBI-primed first-round RT-PCR and a second-round multiplex PCR. TCRdb reanalysed the multiplex PCR reads using MiXCR and keeps one entry per CDR3 protein. The table shows a few hundred thousand distinct CDR3 sequences, with about 15% occurring only once. Sequencing was performed on peripheral blood. The receptors were sampled from an adult woman with stable Graves' hyperthyroidism.

In this sample, this clonotype turned up many times. The J gene is TRBJ2-5, the V gene TRBV28; D remains ambiguous. From germline, CDR1 is MDHEN and CDR2 SYDVKM. V was trimmed by 2 bases and J by 3 bases, leaving 13 bases between them. This CDR3 has 15 residues. CDR3 loop: CASSLKFMLKETQYF. DNA of the CDR3: TGTGCCAGCAGTTTAAAGTTTATGTTAAAAGAGACCCAGTACTTC.

In its sample, this clonotype was seen many times. The chain joins TRBV13 to TRBJ2-6; unclear D gene. Per the germline V gene, CDR1 is PRHDT and CDR2 is FYEKMQ (reference sequence). V gave up 5 bases and J gave up 4 bases, with 9 bases separating them. This CDR3 is 14 amino acids long. The CDR3 DNA follows: TGTGCCAGCAGCGCCGGGCAGGGGGCCAACGTCCTGACTTTC. Translating it yields CASSAGQGANVLTF.

This clonotype was seen repeatedly, ten times or more. V gene TRBV6-5 combines with J gene TRBJ2-3; 8 bases are a match to TRBD2. From germline, CDR1 is MNHEY and CDR2 SVGAGI. The CDR3 runs 14 residues. Losses at the gene ends were 4 bases for V and 4 bases for J; bases not matched to a gene: 4. This CDR3 reads CASSLAGYPDTQYF. The CDR3 nucleotides read TGTGCCAGCAGTTTAGCGGGATATCCAGATACGCAGTATTTT.

This clonotype was found many times. This chain connects TRBV6-1 to TRBJ2-3; D unresolved. CDR3 length: 12 residues. V lost 6 bases to trimming and J lost 7 bases, with 11 bases between them. Germline V gene sequence: CDR1 MNHNS, CDR2 SASEGT. CDR3 sequence: CASRNVGYTQYF. CDR3 bases: TGTGCCAGCAGGAACGTGGGATATACGCAGTATTTT.

This clonotype was detected many times. The V call is TRBV11-2, the J call TRBJ1-2, with TRBD1 matching over 8 bases. Trimming removed 5 bases from V and 8 bases from J; junction bases left unmatched: 19. This CDR3 spans 17 amino acids. The germline V gene encodes CDR1 SGHAT and CDR2 FQNNGV. DNA for the CDR3: TGTGCCAGCAGCAAACCCGGCGGCAGGGGGCGCGTTTGGGGCTACACCTTC. Protein sequence: CASSKPGGRGRVWGYTF.

In its sample, this clonotype was seen many times. The J gene is TRBJ1-5, the V gene TRBV7-3; TRBD1 aligns across 9 bases. Trimming removed 2 bases from V and 8 bases from J; junction bases left unmatched: 10. This CDR3 has 16 residues. The germline V gene has CDR1 SGHTA and CDR2 FQGTGA. The CDR3 bases are TGTGCCAGCAGCTTATACGTACAGGGGGCCTTCAAGCCCCAGCATTTT. Translating gives CASSLYVQGAFKPQHF.

Points on this clonotype: Its ends do not fully match the called genes, so a read error is possible. The rearrangement links TRBV27 to TRBJ2-2; tentative D call: TRBD2 (5 bases). This CDR3 has 16 amino acids. CDR1 and CDR2 from the germline V gene are MNHEY and SMNVEV (reference sequence). The CDR3 loop reads CASSRRHPLNSGDLFF. The DNA of the CDR3 is TGTGCCAGCAGTCGGAGACATCCCCTGAACTCCGGGGATCTGTTTTTT.

This clonotype was recorded at least ten times. The rearrangement links TRBV6-2 or TRBV6-3 to TRBJ1-1, with a possible D match to TRBD1 (5 bases). CDR1 MNHEY and CDR2 SVGEGT come from the germline V gene. This CDR3 is built from 15 residues. The V end lost 2 bases, the J end lost 6 bases, and 16 bases lay between the germline ends. The CDR3 DNA reads TGTGCCAGCAGTTACGAGGTCACAAGGGGCTCTGAAGCTTTCTTT. It codes for CASSYEVTRGSEAFF.

About this clonotype itself: The junction departs from germline at one end; a sequencing error may be responsible. The chain uses TRBV20-1 and TRBJ1-1, with TRBD1 matching over 7 bases. Germline V lookup: CDR1 DFQATT, CDR2 SNEGSKA (reference sequence). The CDR3 is 16 residues long. CDR3 coding DNA: TGCAGTGCTAGTCGCCACAGGGGTTTGGTGGGCACTGGAGCTTTCTTT. It translates to CSASRHRGLVGTGAFF.

The table lists this clonotype with many counts. The rearrangement joins TRBV20-1 to TRBJ1-1; TRBD1 agrees at 7 bases. Germline CDR1 and CDR2: DFQATT and SNEGSKA (reference sequence). V was pared by 1 base and J by 6 bases, with 8 bases of the junction left unmatched. The CDR3 length is 14 residues. The CDR3 spells CSARGGRGLAEAFF. DNA for the CDR3: TGCAGTGCTAGAGGAGGAAGGGGGCTCGCTGAAGCTTTCTTT.

Comments on this clonotype: Its ends do not fully match the called genes, so a read error is possible. This chain links TRBV2 with TRBJ2-3; 7 bases are a match to TRBD1. The germline CDR1 and CDR2 sequences are SNHLY and FYNNEI. This CDR3 spans 14 amino acids. CDR3 loop: CASSGQVDTDTQCF. As DNA, the CDR3 is TGTGCCAGCAGCGGACAGGTGGACACAGATACGCAGTGTTTT.

This clonotype was seen at least ten times. This sequence joins TRBV28 and TRBJ2-5; D gene uncertain. Germline lookup yields CDR1 MDHEN and CDR2 SYDVKM. Trimming took 2 bases from V and 3 from J, leaving 7 bases between them. The CDR3 is 13 residues long. The CDR3 DNA follows: TGTGCCAGCAGTTTACGGGCGGAAGAGACCCAGTACTTC. This translates into CASSLRAEETQYF.

This clonotype was observed many times. The chain carries TRBV28 and TRBJ2-2; D is ambiguous. Germline assignment: CDR1 MDHEN and CDR2 SYDVKM. This CDR3 has 16 amino acids. Between the trimmed V and J ends, which lost 4 bases and 5 bases, there was a span of 17 bases. The CDR3 DNA is TGTGCCAGCAGTTCCCCCATGAGTCCCCGGACCGGGGAGCTGTTTTTT. This gives the protein CASSSPMSPRTGELFF. Using reference TRBV28 and TRBJ2-2 for the parts outside the CDR3, the full variable domain is DVKVTQSSRYLVKRTGEKVFLECVQDMDHENMFWYRQDPGLGLRLIYFSYDVKMKEKGDIPEGYSVSREKKERFSLILESASTNQTSMYLCASSSPMSPRTGELFFGEGSRLTVL.

This clonotype was seen many times. The rearrangement links TRBV7-2 to TRBJ2-4; 7 bases agree with TRBD2. The CDR3 totals 15 residues. CDR1 SGHTA and CDR2 FQGNSA come from the germline V gene. Unmatched junction bases numbered 7, after V lost 1 base and J lost 7 bases. The CDR3 nucleotides read TGTGCCAGCAGCTTAGGTTTGCGGGAGATCAACATTCAGTACTTC. Protein product: CASSLGLREINIQYF.

DNA of the CDR3: TGTGCCAGCGGCAGGGGAAGCAATCAGCCCCAGCATTTT. Its protein product is CASGRGSNQPQHF. The rearrangement links TRBV12-3 or TRBV12-4 to TRBJ1-5, with D possibly TRBD1 on 6 matching bases. There are 13 residues in the CDR3. The V and J ends lost 8 bases and 1 base respectively, with 9 bases between them.

This clonotype was detected many times. The chain employs TRBV28 and TRBJ1-5; tentatively, D is TRBD1 (5 bases). CDR1 is MDHEN and CDR2 is SYDVKM in the germline V gene. The CDR3 runs to 12 residues. V was clipped by 6 bases and J by 11 bases, with 14 bases between them. The CDR3 is CASSPASGSQHF. Written as DNA, the CDR3 is TGTGCCAGCAGCCCGGCTTCAGGGTCCCAGCATTTT.

This clonotype was counted ten times or more. This sequence joins TRBV6-1 and TRBJ2-7, with D perhaps matching TRBD2 (5 bases). The length of the CDR3 is 13 residues. Germline CDR1 MNHNS, CDR2 SASEGT. V shed 2 bases and J shed 3 bases, with 8 bases lying between them. Here the CDR3 reads CASSEWRNYEQYF. The CDR3 bases are TGTGCCAGCAGTGAATGGAGGAACTACGAGCAGTACTTC.

This clonotype came up many times. V usage is TRBV5-6 and J usage is TRBJ2-7; D not certain. Germline lookup yields CDR1 SGHDT and CDR2 YYEEEE. Deletions cut 3 bases from V and 5 bases from J, with 12 bases between. This CDR3 has 13 residues. Here the CDR3 reads CASSWGTQNEQYF. In nucleotides, the CDR3 is TGTGCCAGCAGCTGGGGAACTCAGAACGAGCAGTACTTC. The full variable domain, with the rest looked up from reference TRBV5-6 and TRBJ2-7, is DAGVTQSPTHLIKTRGQQVTLRCSPKSGHDTVSWYQQALGQGPQFIFQYYEEEERQRGNFPDRFSGHQFPNYSSELNVNALLLGDSALYLCASSWGTQNEQYFGPGTRLTVT.

This clonotype was seen repeatedly, ten times or more. The J gene is TRBJ2-7, the V gene TRBV28, with D possibly called TRBD1 or TRBD2 (6 bases each). This CDR3 is 14 amino acids long. Trimming left V 6 bases short and J 0 bases short, with 12 bases between. Germline V gene lookup returns CDR1 MDHEN and CDR2 SYDVKM. CDR3 nucleotide sequence: TGTGCCAGCAGGGAAGGGGGGCGCTCCTACGAGCAGTACTTC. Its translation is CASREGGRSYEQYF.

This clonotype was counted a single time. With a much larger clone just one base away, this may be a read error. The chain carries TRBV12-3 or TRBV12-4 and TRBJ1-3; D is ambiguous. The CDR3 is 12 amino acids. V was trimmed by 5 bases and J by 4 bases, leaving 6 bases between them. CDR3 amino acids: CASSPEGNTIYF. The CDR3 DNA sequence: TGTGCCAGCAGTCCCGAAGGAAACACCATATATTTT.

This clonotype was recorded at least ten times. The gene calls are TRBV6-2 or TRBV6-3 and TRBJ2-7, with 7 bases fitting TRBD1. V shed 4 bases, J shed 6 bases, and the junction held 6 bases outside the gene matches. This CDR3 spans 13 amino acids. Germline V gene data show CDR1 as MNHEY and CDR2 as SVGEGT. CDR3 loop: CASSLDRAGEQYF. The CDR3 DNA sequence: TGTGCCAGCAGTTTAGACAGGGCCGGCGAGCAGTACTTC.

This chain joins TRBV7-2 and TRBJ2-5; tentatively, D is TRBD1 or TRBD2 (5 bases each). Looked up from germline, CDR1 is SGHTA and CDR2 is FQGNSA. The CDR3 is 14 residues long. The V end lost 4 bases, the J end lost 2 bases, and 11 bases lay between the germline ends. The CDR3 region is CASSSDSGQETQYF. CDR3 bases: TGTGCCAGCAGCTCCGACAGCGGACAAGAGACCCAGTACTTC.